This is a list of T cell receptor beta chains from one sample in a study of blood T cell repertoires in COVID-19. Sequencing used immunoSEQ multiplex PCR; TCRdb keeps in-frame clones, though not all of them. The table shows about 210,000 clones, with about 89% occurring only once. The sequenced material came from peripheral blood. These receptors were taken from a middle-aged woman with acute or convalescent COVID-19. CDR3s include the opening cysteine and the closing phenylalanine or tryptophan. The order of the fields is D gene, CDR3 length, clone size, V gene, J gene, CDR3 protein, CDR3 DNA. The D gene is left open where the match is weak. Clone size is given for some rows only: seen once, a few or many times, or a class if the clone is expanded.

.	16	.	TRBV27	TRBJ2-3	CASSLLSIARTDTQYF	TGTGCCAGCAGTTTACTGTCGATAGCGCGCACAGATACGCAGTATTTT
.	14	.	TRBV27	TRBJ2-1	CASTLGGARSEQFF	TGTGCCAGCACCCTAGGGGGGGCCAGGAGTGAGCAGTTCTTC
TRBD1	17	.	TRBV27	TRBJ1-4	CASSSGTGRIKAEKLFF	TGTGCCAGCAGTTCTGGGACAGGGAGGATCAAAGCGGAAAAACTGTTTTTT
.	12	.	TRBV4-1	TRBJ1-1	CASSQLDTEAFF	TGCGCCAGCAGCCAGCTAGACACTGAAGCTTTCTTT
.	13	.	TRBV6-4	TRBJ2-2	CASSDGLTGELFF	TGTGCCAGCAGTGACGGGCTCACCGGGGAGCTGTTTTTT
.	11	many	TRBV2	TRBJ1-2	CASSVLYGYTF	TGTGCCAGCAGTGTTCTCTATGGCTACACCTTC
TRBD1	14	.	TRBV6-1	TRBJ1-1	CASSEMQGGTEAFF	TGTGCCAGCAGTGAAATGCAGGGGGGCACTGAAGCTTTCTTT
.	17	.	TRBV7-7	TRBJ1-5	CASSSTGRGTGNQPQHF	TGTGCCAGCAGTTCTACCGGCAGGGGAACGGGCAATCAGCCCCAGCATTTT
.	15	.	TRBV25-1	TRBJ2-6	CASSDSVSGANVLTF	TGTGCCAGCAGTGACTCGGTCTCTGGGGCCAACGTCCTGACTTTC
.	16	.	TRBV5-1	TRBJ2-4	CASSLGTTVAKNIQYF	TGCGCCAGCAGCCTGGGAACTACGGTAGCCAAAAACATTCAGTACTTC
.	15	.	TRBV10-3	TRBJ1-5	CAISESHQNNQPQHF	TGTGCCATCAGTGAGTCCCATCAAAATAATCAGCCCCAGCATTTT
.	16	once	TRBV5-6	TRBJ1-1	CASSSPPGEGNTEAFF	TGTGCCAGCAGCTCTCCCCCGGGGGAGGGCAACACTGAAGCTTTCTTT
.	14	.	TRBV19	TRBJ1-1	CASSATHEVAEAFF	TGTGCCAGTAGTGCTACGCATGAGGTTGCTGAAGCTTTCTTT
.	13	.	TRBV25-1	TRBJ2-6	CASSQSGANVLTF	TGTGCCAGCAGCCAGTCGGGGGCCAACGTCCTGACTTTC
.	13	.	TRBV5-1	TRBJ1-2	CASSLEGLSGYTF	TGCGCCAGCAGCTTGGAGGGGTTGAGTGGCTACACCTTC
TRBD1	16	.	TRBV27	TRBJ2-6	CASSQTGGRGANVLTF	TGTGCCAGCAGCCAAACAGGGGGCAGGGGGGCCAACGTCCTGACTTTC
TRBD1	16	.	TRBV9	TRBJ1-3	CASSSQIQGTGNTIYF	TGTGCCAGCAGCTCCCAAATACAGGGGACTGGAAACACCATATATTTT
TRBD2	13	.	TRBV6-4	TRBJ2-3	CASGTSGEDTQYF	TGTGCCAGCGGGACTAGCGGGGAAGATACGCAGTATTTT
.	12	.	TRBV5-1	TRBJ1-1	CASSPGYTEAFF	TGCGCCAGCAGCCCGGGTTACACTGAAGCTTTCTTT